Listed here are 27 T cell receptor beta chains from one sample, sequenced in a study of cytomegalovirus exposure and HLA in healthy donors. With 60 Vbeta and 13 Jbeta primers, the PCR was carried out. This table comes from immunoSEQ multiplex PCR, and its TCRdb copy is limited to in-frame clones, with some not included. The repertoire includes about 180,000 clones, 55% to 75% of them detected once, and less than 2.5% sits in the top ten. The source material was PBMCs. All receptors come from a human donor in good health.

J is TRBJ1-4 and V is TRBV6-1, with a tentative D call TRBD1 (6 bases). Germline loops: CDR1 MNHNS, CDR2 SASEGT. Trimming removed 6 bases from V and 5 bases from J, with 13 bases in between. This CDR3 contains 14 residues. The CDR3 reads CASRTGTQNEKLFF. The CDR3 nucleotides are TGTGCCAGCAGGACCGGGACACAAAATGAAAAACTGTTTTTT.

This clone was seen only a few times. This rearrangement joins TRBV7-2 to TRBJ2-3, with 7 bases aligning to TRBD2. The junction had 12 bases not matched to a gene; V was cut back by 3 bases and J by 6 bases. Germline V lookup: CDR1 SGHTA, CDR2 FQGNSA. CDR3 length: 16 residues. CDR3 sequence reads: CASSFRDYYVSDTQYF. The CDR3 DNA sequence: TGTGCCAGCAGCTTCAGGGACTATTATGTGAGCGATACGCAGTATTTT.

CDR3: CASTTGQGNTIYF. In DNA, the CDR3 is TGTGCCAGCACGACAGGACAGGGAAACACCATATATTTT. The genes are TRBV6-5 and TRBJ1-3; TRBD1 is a possible D gene (6 bases). V was trimmed by 7 bases and J by 4 bases, leaving 11 bases between them. CDR1 MNHEY and CDR2 SVGAGI come from the germline V gene. This CDR3 comprises 13 residues.

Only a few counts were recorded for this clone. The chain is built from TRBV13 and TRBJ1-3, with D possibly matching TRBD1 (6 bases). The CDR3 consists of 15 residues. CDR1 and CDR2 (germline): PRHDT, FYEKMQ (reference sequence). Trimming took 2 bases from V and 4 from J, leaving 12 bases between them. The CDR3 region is CASSLTDRLGNTIYF. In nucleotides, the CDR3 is TGTGCCAGCAGCTTAACCGACAGGCTAGGAAACACCATATATTTT.

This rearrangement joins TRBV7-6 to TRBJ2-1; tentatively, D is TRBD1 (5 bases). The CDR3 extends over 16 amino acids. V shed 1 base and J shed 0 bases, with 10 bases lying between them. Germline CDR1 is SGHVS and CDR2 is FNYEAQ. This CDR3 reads CASSLEGAISYNEQFF. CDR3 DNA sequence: TGTGCCAGCAGCTTAGAAGGGGCTATCTCCTACAATGAGCAGTTCTTC.

The CDR3 sequence is CASSLGVPRAGRTYEQYF. The CDR3 DNA follows: TGTGCCAGCAGCTTGGGGGTCCCCCGGGCGGGACGAACCTACGAGCAGTACTTC. The genes are TRBV11-2 and TRBJ2-7, with D possibly being TRBD2 (6 bases). Germline CDR1 reads SGHAT; CDR2 reads FQNNGV. Trimming stripped 3 bases from V and 2 bases from J, with 23 bases between. The CDR3 is 18 amino acids. Full variable domain (remainder filled in from reference TRBV11-2 and TRBJ2-7): EAGVAQSPRYKIIEKRQSVAFWCNPISGHATLYWYQQILGQGPKLLIQFQNNGVVDDSQLPKDRFSAERLKGVDSTLKIQPAKLEDSAVYLCASSLGVPRAGRTYEQYFGPGTRLTVT.

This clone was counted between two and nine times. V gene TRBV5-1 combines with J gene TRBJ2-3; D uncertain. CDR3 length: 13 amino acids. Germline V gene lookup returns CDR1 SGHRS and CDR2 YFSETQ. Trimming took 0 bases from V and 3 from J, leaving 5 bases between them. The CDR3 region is CASSLAPTDTQYF. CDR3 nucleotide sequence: TGCGCCAGCAGCTTGGCCCCGACAGATACGCAGTATTTT.

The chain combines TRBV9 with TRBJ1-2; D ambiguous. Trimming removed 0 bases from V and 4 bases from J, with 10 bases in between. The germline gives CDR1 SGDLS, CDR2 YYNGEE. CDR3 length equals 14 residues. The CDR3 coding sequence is TGTGCCAGCAGCGTAGGCGGCGGGATCTATGGCTACACCTTC. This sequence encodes CASSVGGGIYGYTF.

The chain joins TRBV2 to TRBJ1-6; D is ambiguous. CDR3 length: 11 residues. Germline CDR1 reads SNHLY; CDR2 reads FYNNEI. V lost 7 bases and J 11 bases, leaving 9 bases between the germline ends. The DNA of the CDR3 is TGTGCCAGCAAGGAGGGCCCACCCCTCCACTTT. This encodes CASKEGPPLHF. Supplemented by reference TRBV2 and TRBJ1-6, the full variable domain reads EPEVTQTPSHQVTQMGQEVILRCVPISNHLYFYWYRQILGQKVEFLVSFYNNEISEKSEIFDDQFSVERPDGSNFTLKIRSTKLEDSAMYFCASKEGPPLHFGNGTRLTVT.

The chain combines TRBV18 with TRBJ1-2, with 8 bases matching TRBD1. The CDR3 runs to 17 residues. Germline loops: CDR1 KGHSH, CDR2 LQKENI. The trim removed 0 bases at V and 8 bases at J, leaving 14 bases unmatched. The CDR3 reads CASSPPLTGESLGGYTF. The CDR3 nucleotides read TGTGCCAGCTCACCACCTTTGACAGGGGAAAGCCTAGGGGGCTACACCTTC.

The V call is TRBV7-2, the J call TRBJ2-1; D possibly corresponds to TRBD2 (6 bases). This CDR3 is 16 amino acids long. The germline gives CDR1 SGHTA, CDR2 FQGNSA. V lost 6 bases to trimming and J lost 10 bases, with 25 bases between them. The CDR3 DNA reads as TGTGCCAGCAGTTTGGGGATCCTTCAAACGGGGGAGGAGCAGTTCTTC. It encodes CASSLGILQTGEEQFF.

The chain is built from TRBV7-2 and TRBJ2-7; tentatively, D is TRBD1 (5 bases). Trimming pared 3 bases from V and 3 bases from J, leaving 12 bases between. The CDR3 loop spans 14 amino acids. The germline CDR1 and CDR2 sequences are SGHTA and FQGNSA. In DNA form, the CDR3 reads TGTGCCAGCAGCTTCCCAGGGTATAACTACGAGCAGTACTTC. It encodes CASSFPGYNYEQYF.

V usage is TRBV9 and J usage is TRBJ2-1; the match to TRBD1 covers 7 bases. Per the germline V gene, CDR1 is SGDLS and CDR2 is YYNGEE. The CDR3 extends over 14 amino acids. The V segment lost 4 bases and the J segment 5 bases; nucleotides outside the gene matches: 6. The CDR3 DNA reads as TGTGCCAGCAGCAGTTGGGACAGCCACAATGAGCAGTTCTTC. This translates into CASSSWDSHNEQFF. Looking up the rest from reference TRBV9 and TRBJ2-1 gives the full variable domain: DSGVTQTPKHLITATGQRVTLRCSPRSGDLSVYWYQQSLDQGLQFLIQYYNGEERAKGNILERFSAQQFPDLHSELNLSSLELGDSALYFCASSSWDSHNEQFFGPGTRLTVL.

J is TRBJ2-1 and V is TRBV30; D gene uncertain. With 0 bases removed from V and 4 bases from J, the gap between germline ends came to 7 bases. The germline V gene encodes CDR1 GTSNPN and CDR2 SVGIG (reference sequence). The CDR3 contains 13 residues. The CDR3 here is CAWSVAGYNEQFF. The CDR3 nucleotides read TGTGCCTGGAGTGTAGCAGGATACAATGAGCAGTTCTTC.

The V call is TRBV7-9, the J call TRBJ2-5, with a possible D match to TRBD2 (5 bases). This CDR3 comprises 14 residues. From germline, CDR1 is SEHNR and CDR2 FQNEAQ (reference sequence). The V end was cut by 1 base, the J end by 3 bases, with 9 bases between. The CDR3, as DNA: TGTGCCAGCAGCTTAGTTCCGGGAAAAGAGACCCAGTACTTC. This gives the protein CASSLVPGKETQYF.

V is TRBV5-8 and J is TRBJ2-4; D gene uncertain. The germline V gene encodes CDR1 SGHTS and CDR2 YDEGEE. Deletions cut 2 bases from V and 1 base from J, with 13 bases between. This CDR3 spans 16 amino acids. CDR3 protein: CASSLLSSLAKNIQYF. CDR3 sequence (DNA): TGTGCCAGCAGCTTATTGTCGTCTTTGGCCAAAAACATTCAGTACTTC.

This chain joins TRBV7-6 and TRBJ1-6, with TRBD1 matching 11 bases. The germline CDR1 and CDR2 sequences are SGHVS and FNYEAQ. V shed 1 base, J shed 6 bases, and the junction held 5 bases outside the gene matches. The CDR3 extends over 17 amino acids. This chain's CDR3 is CASSLVGQGAINSPLHF. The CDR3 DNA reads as TGTGCCAGCAGCTTAGTAGGACAGGGGGCGATTAATTCACCCCTCCACTTT.

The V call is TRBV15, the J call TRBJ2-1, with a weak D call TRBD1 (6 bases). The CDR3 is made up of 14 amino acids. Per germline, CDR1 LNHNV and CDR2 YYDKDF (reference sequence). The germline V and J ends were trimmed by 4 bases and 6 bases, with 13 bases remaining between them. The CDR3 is CATSKGDTGNEQFF. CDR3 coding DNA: TGTGCCACCAGCAAGGGGGACACCGGCAATGAGCAGTTCTTC.

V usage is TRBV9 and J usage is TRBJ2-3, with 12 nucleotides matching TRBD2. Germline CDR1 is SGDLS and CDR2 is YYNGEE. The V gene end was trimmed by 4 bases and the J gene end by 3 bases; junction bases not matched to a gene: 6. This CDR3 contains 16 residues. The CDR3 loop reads CASSLPTSGGTDTQYF. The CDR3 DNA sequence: TGTGCCAGCAGCCTACCGACTAGCGGGGGTACAGATACGCAGTATTTT.

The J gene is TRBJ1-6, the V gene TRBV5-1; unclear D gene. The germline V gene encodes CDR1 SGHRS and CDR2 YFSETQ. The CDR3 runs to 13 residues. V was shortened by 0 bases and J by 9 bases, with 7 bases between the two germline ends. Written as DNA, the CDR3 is TGCGCCAGCAGCTTGGCCGGTCGTTCACCCCTCCACTTT. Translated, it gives CASSLAGRSPLHF.

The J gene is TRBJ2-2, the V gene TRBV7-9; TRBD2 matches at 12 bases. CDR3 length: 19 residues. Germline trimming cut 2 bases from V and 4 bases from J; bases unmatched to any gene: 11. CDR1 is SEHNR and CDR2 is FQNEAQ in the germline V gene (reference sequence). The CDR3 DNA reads TGTGCCAGCAGCTTACCTAGACTAGCGGGGGCCGGCGGCACCGGGGAGCTGTTTTTT. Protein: CASSLPRLAGAGGTGELFF.

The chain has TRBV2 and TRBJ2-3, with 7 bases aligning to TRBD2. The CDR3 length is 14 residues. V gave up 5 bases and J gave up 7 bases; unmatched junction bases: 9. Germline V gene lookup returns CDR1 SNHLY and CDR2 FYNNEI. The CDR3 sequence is CASSPPSGGNTQYF. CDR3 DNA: TGTGCCAGCAGTCCGCCTAGCGGTGGGAATACGCAGTATTTT.

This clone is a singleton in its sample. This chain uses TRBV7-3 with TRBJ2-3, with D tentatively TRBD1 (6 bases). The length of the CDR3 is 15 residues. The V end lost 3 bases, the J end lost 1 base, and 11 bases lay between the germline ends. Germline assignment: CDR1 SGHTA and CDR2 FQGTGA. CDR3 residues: CASSLGTSRTDTQYF. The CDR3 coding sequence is TGTGCCAGCAGCTTGGGGACATCCCGCACAGATACGCAGTATTTT.

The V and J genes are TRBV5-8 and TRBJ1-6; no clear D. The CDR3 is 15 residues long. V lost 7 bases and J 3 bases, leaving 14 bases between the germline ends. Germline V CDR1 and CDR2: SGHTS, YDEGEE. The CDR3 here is CASRTGDIYNSPLHF. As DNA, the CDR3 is TGTGCCAGCCGCACCGGCGACATCTATAATTCACCCCTCCACTTT.

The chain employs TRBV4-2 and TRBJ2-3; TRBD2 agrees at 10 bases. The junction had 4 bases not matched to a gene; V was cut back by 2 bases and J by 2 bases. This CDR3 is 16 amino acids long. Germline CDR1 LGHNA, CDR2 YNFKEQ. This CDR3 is CASSQLAGGITDTQYF. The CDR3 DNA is TGTGCCAGCAGCCAATTAGCGGGGGGAATCACAGATACGCAGTATTTT.

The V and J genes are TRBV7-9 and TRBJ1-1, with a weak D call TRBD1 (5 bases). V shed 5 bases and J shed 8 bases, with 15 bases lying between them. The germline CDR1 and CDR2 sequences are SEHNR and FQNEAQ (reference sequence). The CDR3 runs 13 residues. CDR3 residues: CASSRDSGREAFF. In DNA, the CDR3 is TGTGCCAGCAGCCGAGATTCAGGGCGGGAAGCTTTCTTT.

CDR3 loop: CASSSGQGSDTQYF. In nucleotides, the CDR3 is TGCGCCAGCAGCTCGGGACAGGGCTCAGATACGCAGTATTTT. This chain connects TRBV5-1 to TRBJ2-3; TRBD1 aligns across 9 bases. This CDR3 spans 14 amino acids. Germline V gene lookup returns CDR1 SGHRS and CDR2 YFSETQ. V shed 3 bases, J shed 4 bases, and the junction held 3 bases outside the gene matches.